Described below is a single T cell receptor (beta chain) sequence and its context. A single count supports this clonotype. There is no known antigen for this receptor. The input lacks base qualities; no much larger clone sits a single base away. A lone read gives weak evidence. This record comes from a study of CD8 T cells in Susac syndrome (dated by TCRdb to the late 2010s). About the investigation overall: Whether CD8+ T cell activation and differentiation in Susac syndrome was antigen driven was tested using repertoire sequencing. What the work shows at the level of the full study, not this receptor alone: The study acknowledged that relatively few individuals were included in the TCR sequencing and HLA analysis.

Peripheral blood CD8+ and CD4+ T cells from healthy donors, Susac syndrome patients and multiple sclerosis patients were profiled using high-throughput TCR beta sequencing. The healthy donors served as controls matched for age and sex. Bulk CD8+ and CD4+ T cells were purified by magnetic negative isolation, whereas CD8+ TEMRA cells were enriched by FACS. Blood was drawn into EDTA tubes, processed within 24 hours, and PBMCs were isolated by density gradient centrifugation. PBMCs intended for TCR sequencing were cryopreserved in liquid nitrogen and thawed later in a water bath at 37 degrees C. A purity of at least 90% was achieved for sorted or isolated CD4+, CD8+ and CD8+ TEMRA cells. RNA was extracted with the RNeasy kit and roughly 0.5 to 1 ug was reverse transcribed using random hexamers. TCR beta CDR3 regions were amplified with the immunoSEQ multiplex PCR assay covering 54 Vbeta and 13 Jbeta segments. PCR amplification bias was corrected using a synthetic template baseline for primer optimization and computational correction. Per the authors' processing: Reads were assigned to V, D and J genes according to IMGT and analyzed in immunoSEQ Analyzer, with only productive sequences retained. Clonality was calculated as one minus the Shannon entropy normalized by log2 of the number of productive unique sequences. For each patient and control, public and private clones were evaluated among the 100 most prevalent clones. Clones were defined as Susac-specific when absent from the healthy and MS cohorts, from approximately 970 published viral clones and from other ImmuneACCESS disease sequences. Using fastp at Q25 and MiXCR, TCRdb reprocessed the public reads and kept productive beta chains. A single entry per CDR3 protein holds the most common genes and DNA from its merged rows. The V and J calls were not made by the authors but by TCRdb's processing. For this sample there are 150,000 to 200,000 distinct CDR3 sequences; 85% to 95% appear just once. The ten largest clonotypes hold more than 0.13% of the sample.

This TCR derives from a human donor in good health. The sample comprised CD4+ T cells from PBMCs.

The CDR3 corresponds to CAISELSQGSPLHF. The bases are TGTGCCATCAGTGAACTTAGCCAGGGTTCACCCCTCCACTTT. Recombination joined TRBV10-3 with TRBJ1-6, and perhaps TRBD1 as D gene, on 5 matching bases. The cysteine opens and the phenylalanine closes a CDR3 of 14 amino acids. Only CDR3 DNA is held: 42 bases, read in frame from base 1. V is clipped by 3 bases and J by 9 bases, and the sequence between their germline boundaries is 12 bases long. Per the germline V gene, ENHRY is the CDR1 and SYGVKD is the CDR2.